The T cell receptor beta chain under discussion was sequenced for a study of blood T cell repertoires in COVID-19 (dated by TCRdb to the early 2020s). About the investigation overall: The collaborator samples originated in the United States, Italy and Spain and spanned the acute and convalescent phases of COVID-19. The prospective study material was composed of cDNA or gDNA derived from T cells, B-cell-depleted T cells, or PBMCs. The dataset comprised deeply sampled blood TCRbeta repertoires from subjects exposed to, actively infected with, or recovered from COVID-19. The repertoires were made available in a free public database intended to serve as a resource for research on the immune response to SARS-CoV-2. Samples came from the ongoing ImmuneRACE study (first 160 participants) plus 1,254 subjects from 6 global collaborators. The sample metadata nearly always contained a de-identified subject ID, COVID-19 status, age in years and sex. Where available, HLA class I and class II types were obtained from metadata supplied by the sample provider rather than from assay-based typing. Broader findings and caveats from the paper: The quantity of clinical and demographic metadata differed by source and by participant and was supplied without curation.

This clone was seen a single time. This clone's antigen is unknown. No base qualities exist here, and no much larger clone lies one base off it. The CDR3 holds 13 amino acids from the cysteine to the phenylalanine. Only the CDR3 region is kept as DNA, spanning 39 bases read in frame from base 1. The germline V gene (reference sequence) supplies CDR1 MNHEY and CDR2 SMNVEV. V and J are truncated by 6 bases and 3 bases respectively, leaving an intervening sequence of 12 bases. Collaborating institutions collected whole blood in K2EDTA tubes following their own protocols. For TCRbeta analysis, collaborators shipped samples in one of three forms: frozen whole blood, isolated PBMCs, or DNA extracted from either of those sample types. TCRbeta CDR3 regions were amplified from genomic DNA by means of the immunoSEQ Assay, a bias-controlled multiplex PCR. The authors processed their data as follows. The number of nucleated cells in each sample was estimated from the amplification of reference gene primers within the assay. To quantify the absolute abundance of each unique TCRbeta CDR3 rearrangement, sequence reads were collapsed and filtered. For each sample, productive Simpson clonality was calculated by taking the square root of Simpson's diversity index across productive rearrangements. TCRdb carries this immuneACCESS record with in-frame sequences only. Its versions omit some clonotypes, under half of them owing to an unresolved V gene in the studies checked, with the rest unexplained. For V, J and clone size, that table is used; D and trimming come from the DNA. The sample has some 220,000 clones on record, 65% to 85% of them singletons. Jointly, the top ten make up roughly 13% of the sample.

The material sequenced was peripheral blood. This receptor was obtained from a human donor in a cohort sampled during active COVID-19. Rearrangement joined TRBV27 to TRBJ2-7; TRBD1 is a weak D gene call, 6 bases matching. The CDR3 here reads CASRGRGNYEQYF. The nucleotide sequence is given as TGTGCCAGCAGGGGCAGGGGAAACTACGAGCAGTACTTC.